These T cell receptor beta chains were read from a single sample in a study of cytomegalovirus exposure and HLA in healthy donors. Sequenced by immunoSEQ multiplex PCR; TCRdb stores in-frame clones only, minus some. The sample yields about 120,000 clones, around 81% seen once. The sample was PBMCs. The receptors originated from a woman aged 40-49 years in good health and CMV-seronegative. Both conserved end residues are part of each CDR3. Fields, in order: D gene, V gene, clone size, J gene, CDR3 protein, CDR3 DNA. D genes are given only for firm matches. Clone size is not always given. Where it is, it says once, few, many or a class for expanded clones.

.	TRBV7-9	once	TRBJ2-7	CASKKGGVTYEQYF	TGTGCCAGCAAAAAAGGTGGAGTTACCTACGAGCAGTACTTC
TRBD1	TRBV6-5	few	TRBJ1-1	CASSRTGQNTEAFF	TGTGCCAGCAGTCGGACAGGTCAGAACACTGAAGCTTTCTTT
TRBD2	TRBV29-1	.	TRBJ2-1	CSVEGGRGGQFF	TGCAGCGTTGAAGGGGGGCGGGGGGGGCAGTTCTTC
TRBD2	TRBV2	.	TRBJ2-7	CASSPGLAGGYERYF	TGTGCCAGCAGTCCCGGACTAGCGGGGGGGTATGAGCGGTACTTC
TRBD2	TRBV6-5	.	TRBJ2-7	CATNRGGHSYEQYF	TGTGCCACCAACCGGGGGGGCCACTCTTACGAGCAGTACTTC
.	TRBV5-1	.	TRBJ2-3	CASSRGASSIDTQYF	TGCGCCAGCAGCCGTGGGGCGTCGAGCATAGATACGCAGTATTTT
TRBD2	TRBV11-3	.	TRBJ2-1	CASSLGVAGSSYNEQFF	TGTGCCAGCAGCTTAGGGGTAGCGGGGAGCTCCTACAATGAGCAGTTCTTC
.	TRBV13	.	TRBJ2-7	CASSPSRLVNNEQYF	TGTGCCAGCAGCCCCAGTAGACTAGTCAATAACGAGCAGTACTTC
TRBD1	TRBV5-1	.	TRBJ1-6	CASSSGQGFNSPLHF	TGCGCCAGCAGCTCGGGACAGGGGTTTAATTCACCCCTCCACTTT
.	TRBV9	.	TRBJ2-2	CASGPEGRYGGHTGELFF	TGTGCCAGCGGTCCCGAGGGGAGGTACGGGGGACACACCGGGGAGCTGTTTTTT
.	TRBV25-1	.	TRBJ2-7	CASKGEPSEQYF	TGTGCCAGTAAGGGAGAGCCCTCCGAGCAGTACTTC
TRBD1	TRBV4-1	.	TRBJ2-7	CASSQVLTGIPYEQYF	TGCGCCAGCAGCCAGGTCTTGACAGGGATCCCCTACGAGCAGTACTTC
TRBD1	TRBV19	.	TRBJ2-2	CASSLGQGDTGELFF	TGTGCCAGTAGTTTGGGACAGGGAGACACCGGGGAGCTGTTTTTT
TRBD1	TRBV19	.	TRBJ1-1	CASSIWTGKANTEAFF	TGTGCCAGTAGTATATGGACAGGGAAGGCGAACACTGAAGCTTTCTTT
.	TRBV11-2	.	TRBJ1-1	CASSLLGAGAEAFF	TGTGCCAGCAGCTTACTGGGGGCAGGGGCTGAAGCTTTCTTT
TRBD2	TRBV5-4	.	TRBJ2-3	CAGGGVTDTQYF	TGTGCCGGCGGGGGGGTCACAGATACGCAGTATTTT
.	TRBV7-2	.	TRBJ1-3	CASSLERGSGNTIYF	TGTGCCAGCAGCTTAGAAAGGGGTTCTGGAAACACCATATATTTT
.	TRBV6-1	few	TRBJ2-7	CASSERGLYLDYEQYF	TGTGCCAGCAGTGAAAGGGGCCTCTACCTAGATTACGAGCAGTACTTC
TRBD1	TRBV27	.	TRBJ1-2	CASTPGTGSDYGYTF	TGTGCCAGCACCCCCGGGACAGGATCTGACTATGGCTACACCTTC
.	TRBV4-2	.	TRBJ1-2	CASSQDLAQGVSYTF	TGTGCCAGCAGCCAAGATTTGGCACAGGGCGTTAGCTACACCTTC
TRBD1	TRBV27	.	TRBJ2-3	CASRSLRQGAWTDTQYF	TGTGCCAGCAGATCGCTACGACAGGGGGCATGGACAGATACGCAGTATTTT
TRBD1	TRBV6-1	few	TRBJ1-2	CASSEARKGAGGYTF	TGTGCCAGCAGTGAAGCTAGGAAGGGGGCCGGGGGCTACACCTTC
.	TRBV19	.	TRBJ2-3	CASSLTDTQYF	TGTGCCAGTAGTCTCACAGATACGCAGTATTTT
.	TRBV4-1	.	TRBJ1-1	CASSQSAGTMNTEAFF	TGCGCCAGCAGCCAAAGCGCCGGGACAATGAACACTGAAGCTTTCTTT
TRBD1	TRBV7-9	.	TRBJ1-1	CASSSSRDRDTEAFF	TGTGCCAGCAGCTCCAGTCGGGACAGGGACACTGAAGCTTTCTTT
.	TRBV19	.	TRBJ1-1	CATSPTPGTKEAFF	TGTGCCACCTCCCCTACCCCCGGGACAAAAGAAGCTTTCTTT
.	TRBV5-1	.	TRBJ2-7	CASSLGSERSYEQYF	TGCGCCAGCAGTTTGGGTAGCGAGAGGTCCTACGAGCAGTACTTC
TRBD2	TRBV9	.	TRBJ2-5	CASSPGGETQYF	TGTGCCAGCAGCCCGGGAGGGGAGACCCAGTACTTC
.	TRBV11-3	once	TRBJ2-1	CASSLARGTYNEQFF	TGTGCCAGCAGCTTAGCCAGGGGCACCTACAATGAGCAGTTCTTC
.	TRBV5-4	.	TRBJ2-7	CASSLAAALHEQYF	TGTGCCAGCAGCTTGGCCGCGGCCCTCCACGAGCAGTACTTC
TRBD1	TRBV7-9	.	TRBJ1-2	CASSLGDRGRAYTF	TGTGCCAGCAGCTTAGGAGACAGGGGGCGCGCATACACCTTC
TRBD2	TRBV6-4	.	TRBJ2-1	CASRELAGGPGEQFF	TGTGCCAGCAGAGAACTAGCGGGAGGGCCAGGGGAGCAGTTCTTC
TRBD1	TRBV15	once	TRBJ1-1	CATSRGQGAAFF	TGTGCCACCAGCAGGGGACAGGGGGCAGCTTTCTTT
TRBD1	TRBV5-6	.	TRBJ2-3	CASSVGQGSTDTQYF	TGTGCCAGCAGCGTGGGACAGGGGAGCACAGATACGCAGTATTTT
.	TRBV19	.	TRBJ1-2	CASRNERGLYGYTF	TGTGCCAGTAGAAACGAACGGGGACTCTATGGCTACACCTTC
TRBD1	TRBV5-1	few	TRBJ1-4	CASSLTGTGGEKLFF	TGCGCCAGCAGCTTAACCGGGACAGGGGGTGAAAAACTGTTTTTT
TRBD2	TRBV5-8	few	TRBJ2-7	CASSLVDSGNYEQYF	TGTGCCAGCAGCTTGGTTGATAGCGGGAACTACGAGCAGTACTTC